The T cell receptor beta chain described here comes from a study of brain T cells in children with intractable seizures. Points from the study as a whole: Pre-surgery blood may have been undersampled, hiding some clones.

Using immunoSEQ multiplex PCR, the repertoire was profiled, and TCRdb retains in-frame clones only, with some absent. Seen here are 95,000 to 120,000 clones, roughly 94% observed once, and the top ten hold 3.8%. In regard to this clone: Its antigen remains unknown.

This sequence was found in a boy less than two years old with hemimegalencephaly and intractable seizures. Here the sequenced sample was peripheral blood, taken at surgery.

In nucleotides, the CDR3 is TGTGCCAGCAGCTTAGGGGCAGGGGGCGGATATATCTATGGCTACACCTTC. Translation gives CASSLGAGGGYIYGYTF. This chain connects TRBV11-2 to TRBJ1-2, with 8 bases lining up with TRBD1. The J segment lost 4 bases and the V segment lost 1 base, leaving 11 bases of the junction unmatched. CDR1 is SGHAT, CDR2 FQNNGV, per germline. The CDR3 runs 17 residues.